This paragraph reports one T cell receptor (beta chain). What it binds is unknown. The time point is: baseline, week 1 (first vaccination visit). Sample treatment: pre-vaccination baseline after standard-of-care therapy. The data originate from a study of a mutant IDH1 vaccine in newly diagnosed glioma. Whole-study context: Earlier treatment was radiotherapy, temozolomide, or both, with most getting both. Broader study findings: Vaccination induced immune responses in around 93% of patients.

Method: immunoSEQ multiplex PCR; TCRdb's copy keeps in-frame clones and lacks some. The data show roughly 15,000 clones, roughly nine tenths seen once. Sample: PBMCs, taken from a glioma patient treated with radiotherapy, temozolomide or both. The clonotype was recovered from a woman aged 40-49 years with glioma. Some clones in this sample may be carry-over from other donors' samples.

The CDR3 bases are TGTGCCAGCAGCCCCTCGGTTGGGATCACTGAAGCTTTCTTT. It translates to CASSPSVGITEAFF. The chain employs TRBV7-8 and TRBJ1-1; D is ambiguous. This CDR3 has 14 amino acids. V lost 5 bases and J 4 bases, leaving 14 bases between the germline ends. Germline lookup yields CDR1 SGHVS and CDR2 FQNEAQ. Complete variable domain (other parts from reference TRBV7-8 and TRBJ1-1): GAGVSQSPRYKVAKRGQDVALRCDPISGHVSLFWYQQALGQGPEFLTYFQNEAQLDKSGLPSDRFFAERPEGSVSTLKIQRTQQEDSAVYLCASSPSVGITEAFFGQGTRLTVV.